Listed below are T cell receptor beta chains from one sample, sequenced in a study of blood T cell repertoires in COVID-19. Data came from immunoSEQ multiplex PCR; TCRdb stores just in-frame clones and leaves some out. This sample has 270,000 or so clones, with 84% found just once. The sequenced sample consisted of PBMCs or T cells enriched from blood (not recorded which). These receptors were obtained from a man aged 45 to 65 who had recovered from COVID-19. Both conserved end residues are part of each CDR3. The order of the fields is J gene, clone size, D gene, CDR3 length, V gene, CDR3 protein, CDR3 DNA. D genes are given only for firm matches. Clone sizes are given selectively: once, few, many, or a class where the clone is expanded.

J: TRBJ1-2
size: NA
D: NA
length: 13
V: TRBV6-5
CDR3: CASSYGLNYGYTF
DNA: TGTGCCAGCAGTTACGGACTAAACTATGGCTACACCTTC

J: TRBJ2-3
size: NA
D: NA
length: 15
V: TRBV15
CDR3: CATSRENLQTDTQYF
DNA: TGTGCCACCAGCAGAGAGAACCTCCAGACAGATACGCAGTATTTT

J: TRBJ2-1
size: NA
D: NA
length: 16
V: TRBV27
CDR3: CASSFWSPRTYNEQFF
DNA: TGTGCCAGCAGTTTCTGGTCCCCCAGGACTTACAATGAGCAGTTCTTC

J: TRBJ2-5
size: NA
D: NA
length: 12
V: TRBV18
CDR3: CASSPNSETQYF
DNA: TGTGCCAGCTCACCAAATAGCGAGACCCAGTACTTC

J: TRBJ2-7
size: few
D: TRBD1
length: 19
V: TRBV7-2
CDR3: CASTPPPGDRGFSPYEQYF
DNA: TGTGCCAGCACCCCCCCTCCGGGGGACAGGGGGTTCTCTCCCTACGAGCAGTACTTC

J: TRBJ1-6
size: NA
D: TRBD1
length: 13
V: TRBV5-1
CDR3: CASSLQGQRPLHF
DNA: TGCGCCAGCAGCCTTCAGGGACAGCGACCCCTCCACTTT

J: TRBJ1-6
size: NA
D: TRBD1
length: 15
V: TRBV30
CDR3: CAWSLEGQHNSPLHF
DNA: TGTGCCTGGAGTTTAGAGGGACAGCATAATTCACCCCTCCACTTT

J: TRBJ1-1
size: NA
D: NA
length: 14
V: TRBV5-1
CDR3: CASSLANRNTEAFF
DNA: TGCGCCAGCAGCTTGGCCAACAGAAACACTGAAGCTTTCTTT

J: TRBJ1-2
size: NA
D: NA
length: 10
V: TRBV28
CDR3: CASSGRGYTF
DNA: TGTGCCAGCTCCGGGAGAGGCTACACCTTC

J: TRBJ2-1
size: NA
D: TRBD2
length: 14
V: TRBV10-3
CDR3: CATSVGSGSNEQFF
DNA: TGTGCCACATCCGTAGGTAGCGGGAGTAATGAGCAGTTCTTC

J: TRBJ2-7
size: once
D: TRBD2
length: 16
V: TRBV28
CDR3: CASSYVVREGGYEQYF
DNA: TGTGCCAGCAGTTACGTAGTCCGGGAGGGGGGATACGAGCAGTACTTC

J: TRBJ1-1
size: NA
D: NA
length: 14
V: TRBV7-9
CDR3: CASSLGASNTEAFF
DNA: TGTGCCAGCAGCTTAGGGGCGTCGAACACTGAAGCTTTCTTT

J: TRBJ1-1
size: once
D: NA
length: 16
V: TRBV5-8
CDR3: CASSLSGGIRNTEAFF
DNA: TGTGCCAGCAGCTTGTCTGGGGGGATAAGGAACACTGAAGCTTTCTTT

J: TRBJ2-7
size: NA
D: TRBD1
length: 16
V: TRBV28
CDR3: CASSLSDRVRSYEQYF
DNA: TGTGCCAGCAGTTTATCGGACAGGGTAAGGTCCTACGAGCAGTACTTC

J: TRBJ2-3
size: NA
D: NA
length: 16
V: TRBV9
CDR3: CASSVWPHPSTDTQYF
DNA: TGTGCCAGCAGCGTATGGCCCCATCCTAGCACAGATACGCAGTATTTT

J: TRBJ1-5
size: NA
D: NA
length: 16
V: TRBV15
CDR3: CATSSGSNAGTGPQHF
DNA: TGTGCCACCAGCAGTGGTTCTAATGCAGGGACTGGGCCCCAGCATTTT

J: TRBJ2-7
size: NA
D: TRBD1
length: 15
V: TRBV9
CDR3: CASSKRQGASGEQYF
DNA: TGTGCCAGCAGCAAACGACAGGGGGCGTCCGGCGAGCAGTACTTC

J: TRBJ1-1
size: NA
D: NA
length: 11
V: TRBV28
CDR3: CASSSVTEAFF
DNA: TGTGCCAGCTCGAGTGTGACTGAAGCTTTCTTT

J: TRBJ1-2
size: NA
D: NA
length: 13
V: TRBV29-1
CDR3: CSVVRGQGGGYTF
DNA: TGCAGCGTTGTGAGGGGACAAGGGGGTGGCTACACCTTC

J: TRBJ2-3
size: NA
D: NA
length: 15
V: TRBV3-1/TRBV3-2
CDR3: CASSQTQPGVDTQYF
DNA: TGTGCCAGCAGCCAAACGCAACCCGGGGTGGATACGCAGTATTTT

J: TRBJ1-3
size: few
D: TRBD1
length: 16
V: TRBV15
CDR3: CATSPRDSSGVPTIYF
DNA: TGTGCCACCAGCCCCCGGGACAGTTCGGGCGTGCCCACCATATATTTT

J: TRBJ1-3
size: NA
D: NA
length: 17
V: TRBV9
CDR3: CASSVDGGRVVGNTIYF
DNA: TGTGCCAGCAGCGTAGATGGAGGGAGAGTAGTGGGAAACACCATATATTTT